Listed below are T cell receptor beta chains from one sample, sequenced in a study of blood T cell repertoires in COVID-19. Here immunoSEQ multiplex PCR was the method, and the copy in TCRdb shows in-frame clones only, minus some. The sample has just over 70,000 clones, 75% to 85% seen once. Sequencing was performed on peripheral blood. The source of these receptors is a man aged 65-85 years who had recovered from COVID-19. CDR3s include the opening cysteine and the closing phenylalanine or tryptophan. Each record gives: clone size, CDR3 length, V gene, J gene, D gene, CDR3 DNA, CDR3 protein. The D gene is left open where the match is weak. The size field is filled for only some rows; it gives once, few, many or a size class.

clone size: NA
CDR3 length: 15
V gene: TRBV7-9
J gene: TRBJ1-4
D gene: NA
CDR3 DNA: TGTGCCAGCAGCCGACAGACAGAAACAAATGAAAAACTGTTTTTT
CDR3 protein: CASSRQTETNEKLFF

clone size: NA
CDR3 length: 16
V gene: TRBV7-8
J gene: TRBJ2-7
D gene: NA
CDR3 DNA: TGTGCCAGCAGCCCAACCTCGGGGGTGCCGAGGTACGAGCAGTACTTC
CDR3 protein: CASSPTSGVPRYEQYF

clone size: few
CDR3 length: 17
V gene: TRBV6-1
J gene: TRBJ1-3
D gene: TRBD1
CDR3 DNA: TGTGCCAGCAGTGAGGAATCTACAGGGGGCTTTGGAAACACCATATATTTT
CDR3 protein: CASSEESTGGFGNTIYF

clone size: NA
CDR3 length: 14
V gene: TRBV9
J gene: TRBJ2-7
D gene: NA
CDR3 DNA: TGTGCCAGCAGCGCGGAGAGTGTCTCCTACGAGCAGTACTTC
CDR3 protein: CASSAESVSYEQYF

clone size: NA
CDR3 length: 14
V gene: TRBV29-1
J gene: TRBJ1-4
D gene: TRBD1
CDR3 DNA: TGCAGCGCGAAACCGGGACAGGGTGAAGAAAAACTGTTTTTT
CDR3 protein: CSAKPGQGEEKLFF

clone size: NA
CDR3 length: 14
V gene: TRBV28
J gene: TRBJ1-2
D gene: TRBD1
CDR3 DNA: TGTGCCAGCAGGTCGGGACAGGGGACCTATGGCTACACCTTC
CDR3 protein: CASRSGQGTYGYTF

clone size: NA
CDR3 length: 15
V gene: TRBV11-3
J gene: TRBJ2-1
D gene: TRBD1
CDR3 DNA: TGTGCCAGCAGCCAGAGACAGGGGCCCTACAATGAGCAGTTCTTC
CDR3 protein: CASSQRQGPYNEQFF

clone size: many
CDR3 length: 14
V gene: TRBV9
J gene: TRBJ2-2
D gene: NA
CDR3 DNA: TGTGCCAGCAGCCCCAGAGGGCGGACCGGGGAGCTGTTTTTT
CDR3 protein: CASSPRGRTGELFF

clone size: NA
CDR3 length: 14
V gene: TRBV5-1
J gene: TRBJ2-7
D gene: NA
CDR3 DNA: TGCGCCAGCAGCTTCGGTCGGGAAACCTACGAGCAGTACTTC
CDR3 protein: CASSFGRETYEQYF

clone size: NA
CDR3 length: 15
V gene: TRBV5-1
J gene: TRBJ2-3
D gene: NA
CDR3 DNA: TGCGCCAGCAGCTCGGAGGGACAGAACACAGATACGCAGTATTTT
CDR3 protein: CASSSEGQNTDTQYF

clone size: NA
CDR3 length: 15
V gene: TRBV19
J gene: TRBJ2-7
D gene: NA
CDR3 DNA: TGTGCCAGTAGTCCACAGGTAGAACCGTCCCACGAGCAGTACTTC
CDR3 protein: CASSPQVEPSHEQYF

clone size: few
CDR3 length: 13
V gene: TRBV30
J gene: TRBJ1-2
D gene: TRBD1
CDR3 DNA: TGTGCCTGGCACCGGGACAGACCCTATGGCTACACCTTC
CDR3 protein: CAWHRDRPYGYTF

clone size: medium-sized
CDR3 length: 14
V gene: TRBV11-3
J gene: TRBJ2-1
D gene: NA
CDR3 DNA: TGTGCCAGCAGCTCCGAGGCACTCAACAATGAGCAGTTCTTC
CDR3 protein: CASSSEALNNEQFF

clone size: NA
CDR3 length: 14
V gene: TRBV20-1
J gene: TRBJ2-3
D gene: NA
CDR3 DNA: TGCAGTGCTAGTTCCAGCGGTAGCACAGATACGCAGTATTTT
CDR3 protein: CSASSSGSTDTQYF

clone size: NA
CDR3 length: 13
V gene: TRBV11-3
J gene: TRBJ2-5
D gene: NA
CDR3 DNA: TGTGCCAGCAGCTCGACAGGCCAAGAGACCCAGTACTTC
CDR3 protein: CASSSTGQETQYF

clone size: NA
CDR3 length: 17
V gene: TRBV5-6
J gene: TRBJ2-7
D gene: NA
CDR3 DNA: TGTGCCAGCAGCTCCCGATCCTCCGGGATCCTTTTCGGCGAGCAGTACTTC
CDR3 protein: CASSSRSSGILFGEQYF

clone size: NA
CDR3 length: 15
V gene: TRBV7-8
J gene: TRBJ1-1
D gene: TRBD1
CDR3 DNA: TGTGCCAGCAGCTTCGACAGGGGAGGGTACACTGAAGCTTTCTTT
CDR3 protein: CASSFDRGGYTEAFF

clone size: NA
CDR3 length: 20
V gene: TRBV7-8
J gene: TRBJ1-3
D gene: NA
CDR3 DNA: TGTGCCAGCAGCAAGAGCGGTGGTTACGGACGGGGGAGTCCTGGAAACACCATATATTTT
CDR3 protein: CASSKSGGYGRGSPGNTIYF

clone size: many
CDR3 length: 13
V gene: TRBV11-3
J gene: TRBJ1-1
D gene: NA
CDR3 DNA: TGTGCCAGCAGCCCCCGGGTGAACACTGAAGCTTTCTTT
CDR3 protein: CASSPRVNTEAFF

clone size: once
CDR3 length: 16
V gene: TRBV27
J gene: TRBJ2-1
D gene: TRBD2
CDR3 DNA: TGTGCCAGCACCCCCTGGGGTAGCGGGAGGTACAATGAGCAGTTCTTC
CDR3 protein: CASTPWGSGRYNEQFF

clone size: NA
CDR3 length: 14
V gene: TRBV19
J gene: TRBJ1-4
D gene: TRBD1
CDR3 DNA: TGTGCCAGTAACCGAGGACAGGGGAATGAAAAACTGTTTTTT
CDR3 protein: CASNRGQGNEKLFF

clone size: NA
CDR3 length: 13
V gene: TRBV12-3/TRBV12-4
J gene: TRBJ1-4
D gene: NA
CDR3 DNA: TGTGCCAGCAGTGCTCGCAGGGGTGAAAAACTGTTTTTT
CDR3 protein: CASSARRGEKLFF

clone size: NA
CDR3 length: 13
V gene: TRBV18
J gene: TRBJ2-7
D gene: NA
CDR3 DNA: TGTGCCAGCTCACCAACGGTTACCTACGAGCAGTACTTC
CDR3 protein: CASSPTVTYEQYF

clone size: NA
CDR3 length: 15
V gene: TRBV5-6
J gene: TRBJ1-6
D gene: NA
CDR3 DNA: TGTGCCAGCAGCTTGGGATGGACAACCAATTCACCCCTCCACTTT
CDR3 protein: CASSLGWTTNSPLHF

clone size: NA
CDR3 length: 14
V gene: TRBV7-8
J gene: TRBJ2-5
D gene: NA
CDR3 DNA: TGTGCCAGCAGCTTAGCAGGGGGAGGGCAGACCCAGTACTTC
CDR3 protein: CASSLAGGGQTQYF

clone size: NA
CDR3 length: 18
V gene: TRBV5-1
J gene: TRBJ2-1
D gene: TRBD2
CDR3 DNA: TGCGCCAGCAGCTCGATGGGACTAGCGGGAGGGTCATACAATGAGCAGTTCTTC
CDR3 protein: CASSSMGLAGGSYNEQFF

clone size: NA
CDR3 length: 14
V gene: TRBV7-9
J gene: TRBJ1-6
D gene: TRBD1
CDR3 DNA: TGTGCCAGCAGCGCGGAGACAGGGGGCTCACCCCTCCACTTT
CDR3 protein: CASSAETGGSPLHF

clone size: NA
CDR3 length: 15
V gene: TRBV7-2
J gene: TRBJ1-4
D gene: NA
CDR3 DNA: TGTGCCAGCAGCTTAGTAACAGGGTCTAATGAAAAACTGTTTTTT
CDR3 protein: CASSLVTGSNEKLFF

clone size: NA
CDR3 length: 15
V gene: TRBV11-3
J gene: TRBJ2-5
D gene: TRBD2
CDR3 DNA: TGTGCCAGCAGCACACGCGGGGGAGGAGGAGAGACCCAGTACTTC
CDR3 protein: CASSTRGGGGETQYF

clone size: few
CDR3 length: 14
V gene: TRBV19
J gene: TRBJ2-3
D gene: TRBD2
CDR3 DNA: TGTGCCAGTACCCCTCTAGCGGGAGGGGTCCATCGGTATTTT
CDR3 protein: CASTPLAGGVHRYF